The 9 T cell receptor beta chains in this list originate from one sample, sequenced in a study of long-term antiretroviral therapy in people with HIV. It was version v3.0 of the immunoSEQ assay that was run at survey level. Assay: immunoSEQ multiplex PCR; the TCRdb copy retains only in-frame clones and omits some. Among fewer than 45,000 clones listed, 80% were seen once. The sequencing here drew on unsorted PBMCs, taken 3.4 years after starting antiretroviral therapy. Receptors originate from a man aged 25 to 40 with HIV.

A single count supports this clone. This chain connects TRBV13 to TRBJ1-2, with D unresolved. The length of the CDR3 is 13 residues. V gave up 5 bases and J gave up 5 bases, with 12 bases separating them. Germline V gene sequence: CDR1 PRHDT, CDR2 FYEKMQ (reference sequence). CDR3 loop: CASSNQIHYGYTF. The CDR3, as DNA: TGTGCCAGCAGCAACCAGATACATTATGGCTACACCTTC.

The J gene is TRBJ2-1, the V gene TRBV5-1; 12 nucleotides agree with TRBD2. V was clipped by 4 bases and J by 5 bases; unmatched bases: 10. Germline assignment: CDR1 SGHRS and CDR2 YFSETQ. The CDR3 has 17 amino acids. The CDR3 here is CASSPGLAGGPNNEQFF. Here the CDR3 DNA reads TGCGCCAGCAGCCCCGGGCTAGCGGGAGGGCCAAACAATGAGCAGTTCTTC.

This chain uses TRBV19 with TRBJ2-2, with D uncertain. Trimming removed 4 bases from V and 3 bases from J, with 9 bases in between. Per germline, CDR1 LNHDA and CDR2 SQIVND (reference sequence). The CDR3 contains 14 residues. The CDR3 region has the DNA TGTGCCAGTAGTAGTCGAGCAGACACCGGGGAGCTGTTTTTT. Its translation: CASSSRADTGELFF.

The rearrangement links TRBV18 to TRBJ2-2, with D possibly called TRBD1 or TRBD2 (5 bases each). Germline V gene lookup returns CDR1 KGHSH and CDR2 LQKENI. V lost 3 bases and J 3 bases, leaving 14 bases between the germline ends. This CDR3 has 16 amino acids. The CDR3 DNA is TGTGCCAGCTCACCTCGTGCTGGGACCCACACCGGGGAGCTGTTTTTT. This encodes CASSPRAGTHTGELFF.

This sequence joins TRBV5-3 and TRBJ2-7; 9 bases agree with TRBD2. TRBV5-3 is sorted into the ORF group, with uncertain function. Trimming took 5 bases from V and 2 from J; bases not matched to a gene: 2. The CDR3 is 13 residues long. This chain's CDR3 is CARRSGRTYEQYF. For the CDR3, the DNA is TGTGCCAGAAGAAGCGGGAGGACCTACGAGCAGTACTTC.

The V gene is TRBV11-1, the J gene TRBJ2-1, with D unclear. CDR3 length: 17 residues. Trimming removed 1 base from V and 0 bases from J, with 13 bases in between. Germline V gene lookup returns CDR1 SGHAT and CDR2 FQDESV (reference sequence). CDR3 sequence reads: CASSLGGLSSSYNEQFF. The CDR3 DNA reads as TGTGCCAGCAGCTTAGGTGGCCTCTCCAGCTCCTACAATGAGCAGTTCTTC.

The chain links TRBV25-1 to TRBJ2-7, with D possibly called TRBD1 or TRBD2 (5 bases each). This CDR3 comprises 12 residues. Looked up from germline, CDR1 is MGHDK and CDR2 is SYGVNS. Trimming cost V 1 base and J 6 bases, with 7 bases left between them. The CDR3, as DNA: TGTGCCAGCAGTGAATGGGGGATCGAGCAGTACTTC. The encoded protein is CASSEWGIEQYF.

V usage is TRBV19 and J usage is TRBJ2-1, with TRBD2 as a possible D gene (6 bases). V gave up 3 bases and J gave up 2 bases, with 14 bases separating them. The CDR3 is 16 residues long. Per the germline V gene, CDR1 is LNHDA and CDR2 is SQIVND (reference sequence). CDR3 region: CASSIPLARTYNEQFF. The CDR3 nucleotides are TGTGCCAGTAGTATTCCCCTAGCGCGTACCTACAATGAGCAGTTCTTC.

The chain is built from TRBV10-3 and TRBJ2-7; TRBD2 matches at 8 bases. Losses at the gene ends were 7 bases for V and 5 bases for J; bases not matched to a gene: 7. The length of the CDR3 is 13 residues. Germline loops: CDR1 ENHRY, CDR2 SYGVKD. The CDR3 here is CAIKAGGSHEQYF. CDR3 nucleotide sequence: TGTGCCATCAAGGCGGGAGGAAGCCACGAGCAGTACTTC.